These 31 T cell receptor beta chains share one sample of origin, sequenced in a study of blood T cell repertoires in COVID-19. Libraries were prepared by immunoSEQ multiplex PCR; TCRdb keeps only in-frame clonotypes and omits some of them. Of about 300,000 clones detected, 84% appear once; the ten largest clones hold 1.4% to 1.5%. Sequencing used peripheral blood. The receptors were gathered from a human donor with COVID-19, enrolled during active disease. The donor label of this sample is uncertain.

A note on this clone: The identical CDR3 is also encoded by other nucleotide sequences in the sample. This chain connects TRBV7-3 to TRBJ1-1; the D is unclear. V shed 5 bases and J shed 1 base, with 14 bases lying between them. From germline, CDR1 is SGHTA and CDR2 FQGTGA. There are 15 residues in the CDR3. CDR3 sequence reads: CASSPRTGRNTEAFF. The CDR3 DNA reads TGTGCCAGCAGCCCTCGGACCGGGAGGAACACTGAAGCTTTCTTT.

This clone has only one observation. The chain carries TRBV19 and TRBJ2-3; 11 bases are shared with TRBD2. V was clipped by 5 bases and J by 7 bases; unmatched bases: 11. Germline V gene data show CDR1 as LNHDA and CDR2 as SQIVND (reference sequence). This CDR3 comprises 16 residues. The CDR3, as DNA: TGTGCCAGTAGTCCCAAAACTAGCGGGGGCCCATATACGCAGTATTTT. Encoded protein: CASSPKTSGGPYTQYF.

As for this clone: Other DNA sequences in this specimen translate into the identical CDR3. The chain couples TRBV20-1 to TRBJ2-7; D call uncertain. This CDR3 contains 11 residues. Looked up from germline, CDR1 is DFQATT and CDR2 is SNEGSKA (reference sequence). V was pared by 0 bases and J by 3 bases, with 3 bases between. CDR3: CSARDSYEQYF. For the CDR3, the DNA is TGCAGTGCTAGAGACAGCTACGAGCAGTACTTC.

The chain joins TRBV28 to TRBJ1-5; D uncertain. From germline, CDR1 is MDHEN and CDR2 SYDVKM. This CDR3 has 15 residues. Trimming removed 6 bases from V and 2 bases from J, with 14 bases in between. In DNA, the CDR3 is TGTGCCAGCAGCCCACCCGCGCGGGGCAATCAGCCCCAGCATTTT. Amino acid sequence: CASSPPARGNQPQHF.

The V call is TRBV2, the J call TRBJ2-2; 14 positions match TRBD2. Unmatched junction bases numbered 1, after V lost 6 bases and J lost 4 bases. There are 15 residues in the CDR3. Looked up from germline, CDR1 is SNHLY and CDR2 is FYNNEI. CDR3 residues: CASRGLAGVTGELFF. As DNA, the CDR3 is TGTGCCAGCAGGGGACTAGCGGGAGTCACCGGGGAGCTGTTTTTT.

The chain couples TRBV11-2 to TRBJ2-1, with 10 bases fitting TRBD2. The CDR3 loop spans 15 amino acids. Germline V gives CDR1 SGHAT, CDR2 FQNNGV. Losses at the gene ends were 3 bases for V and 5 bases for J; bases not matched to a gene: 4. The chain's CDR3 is CASSFGGLANNEQFF. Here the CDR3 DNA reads TGTGCCAGCAGCTTTGGGGGACTAGCGAACAATGAGCAGTTCTTC.

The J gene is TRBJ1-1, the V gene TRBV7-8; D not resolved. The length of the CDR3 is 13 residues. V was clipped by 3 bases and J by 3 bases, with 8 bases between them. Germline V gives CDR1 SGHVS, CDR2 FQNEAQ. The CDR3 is CASSFWQDTEAFF. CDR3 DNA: TGTGCCAGCAGCTTCTGGCAGGACACTGAAGCTTTCTTT.

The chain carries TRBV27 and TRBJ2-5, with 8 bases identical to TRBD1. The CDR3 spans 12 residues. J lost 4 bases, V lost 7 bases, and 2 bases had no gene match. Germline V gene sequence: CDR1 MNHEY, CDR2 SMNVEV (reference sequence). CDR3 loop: CASTDRAETQYF. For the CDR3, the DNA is TGTGCCAGCACGGACAGGGCAGAGACCCAGTACTTC.

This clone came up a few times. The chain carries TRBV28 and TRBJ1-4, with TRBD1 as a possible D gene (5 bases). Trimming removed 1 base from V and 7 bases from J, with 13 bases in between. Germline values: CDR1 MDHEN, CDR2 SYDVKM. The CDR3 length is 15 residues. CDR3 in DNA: TGTGCCAGCAGTTTATTTTCAGGGTCTGGTGAAAAACTGTTTTTT. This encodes CASSLFSGSGEKLFF.

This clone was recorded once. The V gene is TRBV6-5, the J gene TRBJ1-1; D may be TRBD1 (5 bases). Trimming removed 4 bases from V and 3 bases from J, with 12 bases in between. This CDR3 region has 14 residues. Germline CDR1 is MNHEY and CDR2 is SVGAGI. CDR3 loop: CASSSDGGDTEAFF. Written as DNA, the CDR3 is TGTGCCAGCAGTTCCGACGGAGGGGACACTGAAGCTTTCTTT.

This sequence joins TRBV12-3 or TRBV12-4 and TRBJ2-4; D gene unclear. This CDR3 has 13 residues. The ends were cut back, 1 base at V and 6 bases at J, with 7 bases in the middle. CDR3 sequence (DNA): TGTGCCAGCAGTTTAGTACTATCAAACATTCAGTACTTC. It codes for CASSLVLSNIQYF.

The CDR3 region is CASSFPETDTQYF. CDR3 bases: TGTGCCAGCAGTTTCCCGGAGACAGATACGCAGTATTTT. The chain has TRBV6-2 or TRBV6-3 and TRBJ2-3; D uncertain. Trimming took off 4 bases at V and 3 bases at J, with 8 bases between the two ends. This CDR3 comprises 13 residues. Germline CDR1 and CDR2: MNHEY and SVGEGT.

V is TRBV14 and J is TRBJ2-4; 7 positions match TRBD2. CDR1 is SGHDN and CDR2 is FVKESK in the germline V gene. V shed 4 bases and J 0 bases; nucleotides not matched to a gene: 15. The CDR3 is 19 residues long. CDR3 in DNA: TGTGCCAGCAGCCCAGAGACGACAGCGGGACCTTTAGCCAAAAACATTCAGTACTTC. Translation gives CASSPETTAGPLAKNIQYF.

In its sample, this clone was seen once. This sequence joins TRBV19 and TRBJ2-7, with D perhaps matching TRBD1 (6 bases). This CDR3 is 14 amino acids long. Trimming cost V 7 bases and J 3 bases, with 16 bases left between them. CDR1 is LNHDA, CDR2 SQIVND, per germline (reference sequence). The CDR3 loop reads CASTLGGVIYEQYF. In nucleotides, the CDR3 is TGTGCCAGTACTTTAGGGGGAGTCATCTACGAGCAGTACTTC.

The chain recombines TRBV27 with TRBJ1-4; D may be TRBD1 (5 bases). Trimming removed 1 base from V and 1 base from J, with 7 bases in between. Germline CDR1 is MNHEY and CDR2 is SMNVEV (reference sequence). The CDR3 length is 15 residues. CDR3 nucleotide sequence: TGTGCCAGCAGTTTATTGGGGGGAACTAATGAAAAACTGTTTTTT. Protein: CASSLLGGTNEKLFF.

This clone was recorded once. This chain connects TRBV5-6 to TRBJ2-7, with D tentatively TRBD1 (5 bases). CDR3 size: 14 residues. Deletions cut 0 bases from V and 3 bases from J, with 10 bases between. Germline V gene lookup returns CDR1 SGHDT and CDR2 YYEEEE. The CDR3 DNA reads TGTGCCAGCAGCTTGGTAGGGGATGGCTACGAGCAGTACTTC. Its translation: CASSLVGDGYEQYF.

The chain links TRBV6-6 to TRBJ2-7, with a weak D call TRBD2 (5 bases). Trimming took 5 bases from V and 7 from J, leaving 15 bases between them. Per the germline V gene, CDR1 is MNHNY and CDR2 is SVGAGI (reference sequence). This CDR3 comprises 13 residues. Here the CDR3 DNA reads TGTGCCAGCAGTCCCGGGGAGTCCGGGGAGCAGTACTTC. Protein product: CASSPGESGEQYF.

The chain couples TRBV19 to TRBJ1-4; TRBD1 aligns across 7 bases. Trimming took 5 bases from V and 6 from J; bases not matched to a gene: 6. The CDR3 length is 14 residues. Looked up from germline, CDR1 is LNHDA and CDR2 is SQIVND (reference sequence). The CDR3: CASSRQGDDEKLFF. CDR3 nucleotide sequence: TGTGCCAGTAGTCGACAGGGTGACGATGAAAAACTGTTTTTT.

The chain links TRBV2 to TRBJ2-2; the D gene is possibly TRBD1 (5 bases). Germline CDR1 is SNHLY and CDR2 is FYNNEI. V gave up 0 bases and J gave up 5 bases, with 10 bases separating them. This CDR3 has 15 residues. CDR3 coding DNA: TGTGCCAGCAGTGAAGCGTCAGGGTGGACCGGGGAGCTGTTTTTT. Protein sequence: CASSEASGWTGELFF.

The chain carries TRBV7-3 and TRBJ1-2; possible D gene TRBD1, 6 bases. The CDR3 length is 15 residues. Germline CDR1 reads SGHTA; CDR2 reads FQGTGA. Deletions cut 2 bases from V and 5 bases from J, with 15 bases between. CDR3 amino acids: CASSLVGGEPYGYTF. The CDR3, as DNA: TGTGCCAGCAGCTTAGTAGGGGGAGAACCTTATGGCTACACCTTC.

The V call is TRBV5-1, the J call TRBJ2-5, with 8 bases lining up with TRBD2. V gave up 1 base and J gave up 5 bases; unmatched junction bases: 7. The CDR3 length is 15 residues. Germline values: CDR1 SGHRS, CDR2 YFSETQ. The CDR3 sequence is CASSLRGGLEETQYF. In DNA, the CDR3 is TGCGCCAGCAGCTTGCGGGGGGGCCTGGAGGAGACCCAGTACTTC.

CDR3 residues: CASSLSRYGGDYEQYF. CDR3 DNA sequence: TGTGCCAGCAGCCTAAGTCGTTACGGGGGGGACTACGAGCAGTACTTC. The rearrangement joins TRBV7-8 to TRBJ2-7, with 8 bases matching TRBD2. After removal of 5 bases from V and 3 bases from J, the junction contained 12 bases not matched to a gene. The CDR3 has 16 residues. The germline CDR1 and CDR2 sequences are SGHVS and FQNEAQ.

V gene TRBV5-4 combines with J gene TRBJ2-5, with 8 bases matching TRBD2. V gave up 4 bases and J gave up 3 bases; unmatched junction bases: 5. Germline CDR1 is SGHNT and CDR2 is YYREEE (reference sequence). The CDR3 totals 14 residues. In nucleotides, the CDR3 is TGTGCCAGCAGCCTGACTAGCGTGAAAGAGACCCAGTACTTC. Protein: CASSLTSVKETQYF.

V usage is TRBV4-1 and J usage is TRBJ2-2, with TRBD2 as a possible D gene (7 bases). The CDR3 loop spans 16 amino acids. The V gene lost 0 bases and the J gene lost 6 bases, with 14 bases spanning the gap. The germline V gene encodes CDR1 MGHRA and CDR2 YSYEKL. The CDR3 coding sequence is TGCGCCAGCAGCCAAGAGGTTTCGGGGGGCCCCGGGGAGCTGTTTTTT. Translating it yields CASSQEVSGGPGELFF.

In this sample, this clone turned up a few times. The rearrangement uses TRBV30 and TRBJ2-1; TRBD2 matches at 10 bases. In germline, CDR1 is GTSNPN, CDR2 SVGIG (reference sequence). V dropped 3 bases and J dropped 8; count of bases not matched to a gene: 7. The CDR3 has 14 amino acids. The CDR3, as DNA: TGTGCCTGGAGGACTAGCGGGTTCTTAGATGAGCAGTTCTTC. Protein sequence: CAWRTSGFLDEQFF.

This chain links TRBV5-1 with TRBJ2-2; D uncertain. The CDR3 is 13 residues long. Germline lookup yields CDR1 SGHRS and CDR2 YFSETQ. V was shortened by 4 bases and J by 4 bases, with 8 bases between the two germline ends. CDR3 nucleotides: TGCGCCAGCAGCCCTGAGGCCACCGGGGAGCTGTTTTTT. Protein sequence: CASSPEATGELFF.

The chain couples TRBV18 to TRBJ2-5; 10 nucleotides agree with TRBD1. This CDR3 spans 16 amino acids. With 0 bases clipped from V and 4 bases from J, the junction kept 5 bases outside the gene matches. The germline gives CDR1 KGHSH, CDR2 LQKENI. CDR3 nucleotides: TGTGCCAGCTCACCACCGGGACAGGGGAGGAGAGAGACCCAGTACTTC. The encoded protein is CASSPPGQGRRETQYF.

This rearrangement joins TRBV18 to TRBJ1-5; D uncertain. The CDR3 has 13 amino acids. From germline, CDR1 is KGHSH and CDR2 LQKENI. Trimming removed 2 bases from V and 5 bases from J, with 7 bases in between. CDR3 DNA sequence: TGTGCCAGCTCACCAGAGTATGATCAGCCCCAGCATTTT. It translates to CASSPEYDQPQHF.

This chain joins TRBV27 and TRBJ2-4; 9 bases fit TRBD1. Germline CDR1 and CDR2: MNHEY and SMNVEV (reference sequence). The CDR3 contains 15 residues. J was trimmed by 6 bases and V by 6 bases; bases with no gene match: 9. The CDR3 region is CASSTPSDRGNIQYF. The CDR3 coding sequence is TGTGCCAGCAGCACCCCCTCGGACAGGGGAAACATTCAGTACTTC.

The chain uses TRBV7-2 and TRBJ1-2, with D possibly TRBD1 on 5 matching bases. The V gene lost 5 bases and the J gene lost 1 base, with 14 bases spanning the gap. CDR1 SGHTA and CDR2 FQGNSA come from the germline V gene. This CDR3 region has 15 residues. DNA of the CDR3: TGTGCCAGCAGCCCTAACGGGGACTTTAACTATGGCTACACCTTC. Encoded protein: CASSPNGDFNYGYTF.

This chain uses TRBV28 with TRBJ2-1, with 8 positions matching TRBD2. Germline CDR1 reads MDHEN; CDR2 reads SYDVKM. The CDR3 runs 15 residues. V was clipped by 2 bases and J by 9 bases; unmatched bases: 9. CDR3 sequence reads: CASSLAPASGGEQFF. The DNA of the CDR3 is TGTGCCAGCAGTTTAGCTCCGGCCAGCGGGGGTGAGCAGTTCTTC.